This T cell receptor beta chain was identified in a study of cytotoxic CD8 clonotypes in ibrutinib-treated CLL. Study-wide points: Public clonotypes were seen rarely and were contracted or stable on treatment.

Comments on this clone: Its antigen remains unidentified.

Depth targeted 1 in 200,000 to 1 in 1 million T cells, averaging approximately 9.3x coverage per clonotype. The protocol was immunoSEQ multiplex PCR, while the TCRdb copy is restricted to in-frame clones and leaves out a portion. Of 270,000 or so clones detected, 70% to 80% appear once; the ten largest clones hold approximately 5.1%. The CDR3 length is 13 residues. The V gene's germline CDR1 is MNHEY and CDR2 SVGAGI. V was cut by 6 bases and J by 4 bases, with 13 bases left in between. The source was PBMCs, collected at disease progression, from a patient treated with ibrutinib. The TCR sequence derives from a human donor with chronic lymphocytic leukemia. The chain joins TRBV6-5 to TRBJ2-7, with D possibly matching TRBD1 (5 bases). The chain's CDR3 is CASSWGQGYEQYF. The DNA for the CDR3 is TGTGCCAGCAGCTGGGGTCAGGGATACGAGCAGTACTTC.